The 22 T cell receptor beta chains below come from one sample, sequenced in a study of cytomegalovirus exposure and HLA in healthy donors. A multiplex PCR was run with 60 Vbeta primers and 13 Jbeta primers. This table comes from immunoSEQ multiplex PCR, and its TCRdb copy is limited to in-frame clones, with some not included. Of fewer than 200,000 clones in the sample, 65% to 80% were seen once. What was sequenced was PBMCs. These receptors all stem from a woman between 45 and 60 years old in good health and CMV-seropositive.

The J gene is TRBJ2-3, the V gene TRBV18; the D gene is possibly TRBD1 (5 bases). The CDR3 has 15 amino acids. Germline V lookup: CDR1 KGHSH, CDR2 LQKENI. V lost 4 bases, J lost 0 bases, and 11 bases lay in between. The CDR3 DNA reads as TGTGCCAGCTCACGACAGACAACTAGCACAGATACGCAGTATTTT. As protein: CASSRQTTSTDTQYF.

For the CDR3, the DNA is TGTGCCAGCAGCTCGGCCGGGAGATACTTGAACACTGAAGCTTTCTTT. Translation gives CASSSAGRYLNTEAFF. The chain carries TRBV11-2 and TRBJ1-1, with unresolved D. Trimming took off 4 bases at V and 0 bases at J, with 15 bases between the two ends. In germline, CDR1 is SGHAT, CDR2 FQNNGV. This CDR3 has 16 residues.

This chain connects TRBV2 to TRBJ1-1; D might be TRBD1 (5 bases). Per the germline V gene, CDR1 is SNHLY and CDR2 is FYNNEI. The CDR3 runs to 12 residues. Between the trimmed V and J ends, which lost 7 bases and 7 bases, there was a span of 13 bases. The CDR3 reads CASTGGLGEAFF. CDR3 nucleotides: TGTGCCAGCACCGGGGGATTGGGTGAAGCTTTCTTT.

The chain recombines TRBV9 with TRBJ2-7; unclear D gene. The CDR3 is made up of 14 amino acids. The V and J ends lost 1 base and 0 bases respectively, with 8 bases between them. CDR1 SGDLS and CDR2 YYNGEE come from the germline V gene. This CDR3 is CASSVSVSSYEQYF. The CDR3 nucleotides read TGTGCCAGCAGCGTATCCGTCAGCTCCTACGAGCAGTACTTC. Supplemented by reference TRBV9 and TRBJ2-7, the full variable domain reads DSGVTQTPKHLITATGQRVTLRCSPRSGDLSVYWYQQSLDQGLQFLIQYYNGEERAKGNILERFSAQQFPDLHSELNLSSLELGDSALYFCASSVSVSSYEQYFGPGTRLTVT.

CDR3 nucleotides: TGTGCGGCCCGTTCTAACTATGGCTACACCTTC. Its protein is CAARSNYGYTF. The chain recombines TRBV25-1 with TRBJ1-2, with no clear D. The CDR3 extends over 11 amino acids. From germline, CDR1 is MGHDK and CDR2 SYGVNS.

This clone was found a few times. The chain uses TRBV7-9 and TRBJ2-5; TRBD1 matches at 9 bases. The CDR3 is 14 amino acids. V shed 6 bases and J 7 bases; nucleotides not matched to a gene: 9. From germline, CDR1 is SEHNR and CDR2 FQNEAQ (reference sequence). CDR3 DNA: TGTGCCAGCAGGCCGGGACAGGGTGCACGGACCCAGTACTTC. Amino acids: CASRPGQGARTQYF. Drawing the rest from reference TRBV7-9 and TRBJ2-5, the complete variable domain is DTGVSQNPRHKITKRGQNVTFRCDPISEHNRLYWYRQTLGQGPEFLTYFQNEAQLEKSRLLSDRFSAERPKGSFSTLEIQRTEQGDSAMYLCASRPGQGARTQYFGPGTRLLVL.

J is TRBJ1-3 and V is TRBV9; D uncertain. V was shortened by 4 bases and J by 0 bases, with 17 bases between the two germline ends. The CDR3 runs 17 residues. Per the germline V gene, CDR1 is SGDLS and CDR2 is YYNGEE. Written as DNA, the CDR3 is TGTGCCAGCAGCATCGGGGAAGGTAGGACCTCTGGAAACACCATATATTTT. Its protein is CASSIGEGRTSGNTIYF.

In its sample, this clone was seen once. The chain has TRBV5-4 and TRBJ2-7; 8 nucleotides match TRBD1. The CDR3 contains 14 residues. Germline CDR1 SGHNT, CDR2 YYREEE (reference sequence). J lost 5 bases, V lost 2 bases, and 6 bases had no gene match. The CDR3: CASSFDRGFHEQYF. The CDR3 DNA reads as TGTGCCAGCAGCTTCGACAGGGGCTTCCACGAGCAGTACTTC.

J is TRBJ2-7 and V is TRBV18; 8 nucleotides match TRBD2. V trimming: 6 bases; J trimming: 6 bases; junction bases outside the gene matches: 7. The CDR3 extends over 13 amino acids. Germline CDR1 KGHSH, CDR2 LQKENI. The DNA for the CDR3 is TGTGCCAGCTCTCGGGGACTAGAGGCCGAGCAGTACTTC. Its protein product is CASSRGLEAEQYF.

The rearrangement links TRBV11-2 to TRBJ2-1; TRBD2 matches at 7 bases. V was clipped by 0 bases and J by 3 bases; unmatched bases: 5. This CDR3 comprises 16 residues. Per germline, CDR1 SGHAT and CDR2 FQNNGV. CDR3 DNA sequence: TGTGCCAGCAGCTTAGATCCCACGGGGGGCTACAATGAGCAGTTCTTC. It translates to CASSLDPTGGYNEQFF.

The rearrangement joins TRBV5-1 to TRBJ1-3; D is ambiguous. This CDR3 has 14 amino acids. In germline, CDR1 is SGHRS, CDR2 YFSETQ. V was pared by 6 bases and J by 4 bases, with 14 bases between. CDR3 sequence: CASTVDGNGNTIYF. The CDR3 DNA follows: TGCGCCAGCACTGTCGACGGGAACGGAAACACCATATATTTT.

The chain recombines TRBV7-2 with TRBJ2-7; D might be TRBD1 (6 bases). Trimming cost V 3 bases and J 4 bases, with 22 bases left between them. In germline, CDR1 is SGHTA, CDR2 FQGNSA. CDR3 length: 17 amino acids. The CDR3 DNA is TGTGCCAGCAGCTTTCTCCGGGACATCAGTTGGGATTACGAGCAGTACTTC. It specifies CASSFLRDISWDYEQYF.

V and J are TRBV12-5 and TRBJ1-5, with a tentative D call TRBD1 (5 bases). Trimming cost V 3 bases and J 4 bases, with 7 bases left between them. The CDR3 consists of 13 residues. Per the germline V gene, CDR1 is LGHNT and CDR2 is FRNRAP. The CDR3 DNA reads TGTGCTAGTGGTTTTGGGGGGAATCAGCCCCAGCATTTT. Translation: CASGFGGNQPQHF. Full variable domain (outside the CDR3, taken from reference TRBV12-5 and TRBJ1-5): DARVTQTPRHKVTEMGQEVTMRCQPILGHNTVFWYRQTMMQGLELLAYFRNRAPLDDSGMPKDRFSAEMPDATLATLKIQPSEPRDSAVYFCASGFGGNQPQHFGDGTRLSIL.

The rearrangement links TRBV7-7 to TRBJ2-2; 11 bases are shared with TRBD2. Germline CDR1 SSHAT, CDR2 FNYEAQ (reference sequence). This CDR3 is built from 15 residues. The ends lost 5 bases at V and 5 bases at J; junction bases unmatched: 4. The CDR3 sequence: CASSPSGGWTGELFF. The CDR3 nucleotides read TGTGCCAGCAGCCCTAGCGGGGGGTGGACCGGGGAGCTGTTTTTT.

The chain couples TRBV5-1 to TRBJ2-1, with 9 bases matching TRBD2. The CDR3 sequence is 15 residues long. In germline, CDR1 is SGHRS, CDR2 YFSETQ. J was trimmed by 4 bases and V by 7 bases; bases with no gene match: 9. DNA for the CDR3: TGCGCCAGCGAGGATAGCGGGGGCACTTACAATGAGCAGTTCTTC. The encoded protein is CASEDSGGTYNEQFF.

This chain uses TRBV7-2 with TRBJ2-5; D possibly corresponds to TRBD1 (6 bases). Germline CDR1 reads SGHTA; CDR2 reads FQGNSA. V was pared by 5 bases and J by 2 bases, with 12 bases between. There are 14 residues in the CDR3. CDR3 loop: CASSPRQVQETQYF. As DNA, the CDR3 is TGTGCCAGCAGCCCTAGACAGGTACAAGAGACCCAGTACTTC.

The rearrangement uses TRBV7-2 and TRBJ1-4; D might be TRBD1 (6 bases). Trimming shortened V by 1 base and J by 12 bases, and 18 bases separated the two germline ends. Germline V lookup: CDR1 SGHTA, CDR2 FQGNSA. The length of the CDR3 is 15 residues. CDR3 sequence reads: CASSLGSQLGGQLFF. DNA of the CDR3: TGTGCCAGCAGCTTAGGAAGTCAGTTAGGGGGACAACTGTTTTTT.

The genes are TRBV12-5 and TRBJ2-5; 9 bases map to TRBD1. CDR1 and CDR2 (germline): LGHNT, FRNRAP. There are 14 residues in the CDR3. The V and J ends lost 5 bases and 4 bases, in that order; junction bases with no gene match: 5. CDR3 DNA: TGTGCTAGTGGTATGACAGGGGGTCTAGAGACCCAGTACTTC. This gives the protein CASGMTGGLETQYF.

V is TRBV19 and J is TRBJ1-4; D is uncertain. The germline V and J ends were trimmed by 10 bases and 7 bases, with 22 bases remaining between them. Germline values: CDR1 LNHDA, CDR2 SQIVND (reference sequence). The CDR3 is 15 residues long. As DNA, the CDR3 is TGTGCCACCAAGGGAGCATACCTAATGGGTGAAAAACTGTTTTTT. Translated, it gives CATKGAYLMGEKLFF.

Remarks on this clone: This specimen includes other DNA sequences encoding the same CDR3. The chain is built from TRBV27 and TRBJ1-1; no reliable D call. V was shortened by 0 bases and J by 4 bases, with 9 bases between the two germline ends. The CDR3 has 14 amino acids. Germline V CDR1 and CDR2: MNHEY, SMNVEV (reference sequence). The CDR3 loop is CASSLSGGVTEAFF. CDR3 bases: TGTGCCAGCAGTTTATCAGGCGGGGTCACTGAAGCTTTCTTT.

The CDR3 sequence: CASSLGTGVPYEQYF. The CDR3 bases are TGTGCCAGCAGTTTAGGGACAGGGGTTCCCTACGAGCAGTACTTC. The rearrangement joins TRBV27 to TRBJ2-5, with TRBD1 matching over 10 bases. TRBJ2-7 explains the end of the DNA better; the J call may be wrong. Per germline, CDR1 MNHEY and CDR2 SMNVEV (reference sequence). The CDR3 covers 15 residues.

This sequence joins TRBV30 and TRBJ2-7; 7 bases map to TRBD2. Germline V gene lookup returns CDR1 GTSNPN and CDR2 SVGIG (reference sequence). The CDR3 has 14 residues. V lost 3 bases, J lost 0 bases, and 5 bases stayed unmatched. Here the CDR3 reads CAWRAGTVSYEQYF. CDR3 DNA sequence: TGTGCCTGGAGAGCGGGGACGGTCTCCTACGAGCAGTACTTC.